One sample yielded the 15 T cell receptor beta chains listed below, sequenced in a study of shared T cell receptors in the human thymus (dated by TCRdb to 2020 to 2023). The method was the immunoSEQ multiplex PCR assay. TCRdb limited this immuneACCESS table to in-frame rearrangements with V and J called. A share of clones is missing; checked studies link under half to unresolved V genes, and the rest is unexplained. This sample gives 600,000 to 900,000 clones in total; approximately 85% of them show up just once. The biggest ten clones account for roughly 0.01% of the sample. The same data also contributed to another study, on human thymus T cells.

Material: thymocytes. These receptors were obtained from a girl in the first two years of life with a congenital heart defect. Donor details come from another sample of the same person, matched by shared clones.

The J gene is TRBJ2-3, the V gene TRBV7-6; no definite D call. Trimming shortened V by 3 bases and J by 6 bases, and 16 bases separated the two germline ends. The germline gives CDR1 SGHVS, CDR2 FNYEAQ. The CDR3 runs 15 residues. The CDR3 bases are TGTGCCAGCAGCTTGTTTCTAGGCCTCTCCGATACGCAGTATTTT. Encoded protein: CASSLFLGLSDTQYF.

The chain carries TRBV19 and TRBJ1-1; a weak D match, TRBD1 (6 bases). The V gene's germline CDR1 is LNHDA and CDR2 SQIVND (reference sequence). The CDR3 spans 19 residues. Trimming took 1 base from V and 0 from J, leaving 21 bases between them. This chain's CDR3 is CASSIVKAGVRNMNTEAFF. CDR3 DNA sequence: TGTGCCAGTAGTATAGTTAAGGCAGGGGTCAGGAACATGAACACTGAAGCTTTCTTT.

The gene calls are TRBV6-5 and TRBJ1-3, with D possibly TRBD1 on 5 matching bases. Germline V gene sequence: CDR1 MNHEY, CDR2 SVGAGI. The CDR3 runs to 15 residues. The ends were cut back, 6 bases at V and 7 bases at J, with 19 bases in the middle. The CDR3 bases are TGTGCCAGCAGAAGCCGGGACTTCGGGAATAACACCATATATTTT. Encoded protein: CASRSRDFGNNTIYF.

The chain uses TRBV13 and TRBJ1-2, with TRBD1 matching over 7 bases. The CDR3 is 12 residues long. Germline CDR1 is PRHDT and CDR2 is FYEKMQ (reference sequence). The J segment lost 10 bases and the V segment lost 5 bases, leaving 7 bases of the junction unmatched. As DNA, the CDR3 is TGTGCCAGCAGCCATTGGGACAGCCACTACACCTTC. Translation gives CASSHWDSHYTF.

The chain combines TRBV6-1 with TRBJ2-5, with D possibly TRBD2 on 5 matching bases. This CDR3 comprises 16 residues. The germline CDR1 and CDR2 sequences are MNHNS and SASEGT. Trimming took 1 base from V and 5 from J, leaving 17 bases between them. The chain's CDR3 is CASSEGTGISKETQYF. The CDR3 bases are TGTGCCAGCAGTGAAGGGACCGGGATCTCGAAGGAGACCCAGTACTTC.

This chain uses TRBV10-3 with TRBJ1-2; a weak D match, TRBD1 (6 bases). This CDR3 is 20 amino acids long. Germline values: CDR1 ENHRY, CDR2 SYGVKD. V was pared by 1 base and J by 0 bases, with 24 bases between. The CDR3 sequence is CAISEFGNRDSLIPNYGYTF. As DNA, the CDR3 is TGTGCCATCAGTGAGTTTGGAAACAGGGATTCCCTAATCCCTAACTATGGCTACACCTTC.

This sequence joins TRBV4-1 and TRBJ1-1, with a weak D call TRBD1 (6 bases). CDR3 size: 15 residues. The V end lost 1 base, the J end lost 1 base, and 10 bases lay between the germline ends. In germline, CDR1 is MGHRA, CDR2 YSYEKL. The CDR3 region is CASSQGETGNTEAFF. CDR3 DNA: TGCGCCAGCAGCCAAGGCGAGACAGGGAACACTGAAGCTTTCTTT.

V usage is TRBV6-5 and J usage is TRBJ2-1, with 7 bases that match TRBD2. Germline V CDR1 and CDR2: MNHEY, SVGAGI. The CDR3 extends over 14 amino acids. Trimming took 6 bases from V and 8 from J; bases not matched to a gene: 10. The chain's CDR3 is CASSKRPGRDEQFF. The CDR3 bases are TGTGCCAGCAGCAAAAGACCGGGGAGGGATGAGCAGTTCTTC.

The J gene is TRBJ1-2, the V gene TRBV14; 7 nucleotides align to TRBD1. V was clipped by 4 bases and J by 5 bases; unmatched bases: 13. Germline values: CDR1 SGHDN, CDR2 FVKESK. The CDR3 spans 16 residues. CDR3 in amino acids: CASSLTRQGLDYGYTF. The CDR3 DNA sequence: TGTGCCAGCAGCCTCACAAGACAGGGATTGGATTATGGCTACACCTTC.

This rearrangement joins TRBV6-5 to TRBJ2-5; D perhaps matches TRBD2 (6 bases). Near its end, the DNA agrees better with TRBJ2-7, so the J call may be wrong. The CDR3 is 13 residues long. Germline V lookup: CDR1 MNHEY, CDR2 SVGAGI. The CDR3 DNA is TGTGCCAGCAGTTATCCGCGGACTAACGAGCAGTACTTC. Translated, it gives CASSYPRTNEQYF.

This chain's CDR3 is CASSFDAGTEKLFF. In DNA form, the CDR3 reads TGTGCCAGCAGCTTCGATGCGGGGACCGAAAAACTGTTTTTT. The chain employs TRBV6-5 and TRBJ1-4; D perhaps matches TRBD1 (5 bases). V was clipped by 6 bases and J by 8 bases, with 16 bases between them. CDR3 size: 14 residues. In germline, CDR1 is MNHEY, CDR2 SVGAGI.

This rearrangement joins TRBV5-1 to TRBJ1-2, with D perhaps TRBD1 (5 bases). V lost 1 base to trimming and J lost 6 bases, with 13 bases between them. This CDR3 has 14 residues. Per germline, CDR1 SGHRS and CDR2 YFSETQ. CDR3 bases: TGCGCCAGCAGCTTGCGCTTACCGGGGGATGGCTACACCTTC. Amino acids: CASSLRLPGDGYTF.

This chain joins TRBV7-2 and TRBJ1-1; D is unresolved. Germline V gene lookup returns CDR1 SGHTA and CDR2 FQGNSA. The CDR3 runs 14 residues. V lost 5 bases and J lost 0, with 10 bases in between. The CDR3: CASSPSPLNTEAFF. The CDR3 DNA follows: TGTGCCAGCAGCCCGAGCCCCTTGAACACTGAAGCTTTCTTT.

The chain couples TRBV5-6 to TRBJ2-5, with D possibly TRBD2 on 6 matching bases. The CDR3 spans 14 residues. V was cut by 2 bases and J by 5 bases, with 13 bases left in between. Germline CDR1 reads SGHDT; CDR2 reads YYEEEE. The CDR3 is CASSFGEGRETQYF. The CDR3 nucleotides read TGTGCCAGCAGCTTCGGGGAAGGGAGGGAGACCCAGTACTTC.

The V and J genes are TRBV5-1 and TRBJ2-7; 9 bases fit TRBD1. This CDR3 region has 16 residues. After removal of 4 bases from V and 5 bases from J, the junction contained 13 bases not matched to a gene. CDR1 and CDR2 (germline): SGHRS, YFSETQ. Written as DNA, the CDR3 is TGCGCCAGCAGCATAAGCCCGGGACAGGGCGTTAACGAGCAGTACTTC. Translation gives CASSISPGQGVNEQYF.